These 21 T cell receptor beta chains were all obtained from the same sample, sequenced in a study of molecular identifiers for immune sequencing clone quantification (dated by TCRdb to 2016 to 2019). The library was generated by PCR. Sequenced on a NextSeq 500. In TCRdb, the public reads were trimmed at Q25 with fastp and aligned with MiXCR, with productive beta chains retained. Rows are unified per CDR3 protein, each entry keeping the most common DNA and genes. This sample holds over 85,000 distinct CDR3 sequences; roughly 25% were observed only once. Roughly 0.76% of the sample is in the top ten clones. The specimen sequenced was naive CD8+ T cells from blood, with Jurkat cell RNA spiked in. The sample's cell subset or site label, decoded: FACS-sorted CD8+CD4-CCR7+CD45RA+ naive T cells. The source of these receptors is a human donor in good health. Some libraries in this study had Jurkat cell RNA spiked in.

This clonotype was detected ten times or more. The V and J genes are TRBV28 and TRBJ2-7; D uncertain. The CDR3 extends over 17 amino acids. Germline loops: CDR1 MDHEN, CDR2 SYDVKM. V was clipped by 4 bases and J by 1 base, with 20 bases between them. The CDR3 loop reads CASSSSPPDRGSYEQYF. CDR3 nucleotide sequence: TGTGCCAGCAGTTCCTCCCCCCCCGATCGAGGATCCTACGAGCAGTACTTC.

The table lists this clonotype with a few counts. The chain links TRBV13 to TRBJ1-1; TRBD1 matches at 9 bases. After removal of 5 bases from V and 3 bases from J, the junction contained 4 bases not matched to a gene. The V gene's germline CDR1 is PRHDT and CDR2 FYEKMQ (reference sequence). The CDR3 is 14 residues long. CDR3 nucleotide sequence: TGTGCCAGCAGCCAAGGGACAGGGTACACTGAAGCTTTCTTT. The encoded protein is CASSQGTGYTEAFF.

This clonotype was observed a few times. The V gene is TRBV30, the J gene TRBJ2-1; D is unresolved. CDR1 and CDR2 (germline): GTSNPN, SVGIG (reference sequence). The CDR3 spans 12 residues. V was trimmed by 4 bases and J by 9 bases, leaving 13 bases between them. The CDR3 loop is CAWTGFGFEQFF. In DNA form, the CDR3 reads TGTGCCTGGACAGGATTTGGGTTTGAGCAGTTCTTC.

Turning to this clonotype: This may arise from a read error, as a much more abundant clone is one base away. The rearrangement joins TRBV19 to TRBJ2-7; TRBD2 might be the D (6 bases). Trimming removed 3 bases at V and 4 bases at J, with 16 bases between. Germline CDR1 and CDR2: LNHDA and SQIVND (reference sequence). The CDR3 contains 15 residues. CDR3 amino acids: CASSIPRGSGYEQYF. The CDR3 DNA follows: TGTGCCAGTAGTATTCCGCGGGGTTCCGGGTACGAGCAGTACTTC.

In this sample, this clonotype turned up a few times. The CDR3 nucleotides are TGCAGTGCTAGAGGGACCGGGACAGGGGGGTTCCAAAGCACAGATACGCAGTATTTT. Its protein product is CSARGTGTGGFQSTDTQYF. This chain links TRBV20-1 with TRBJ2-3; TRBD1 matches 11 bases. This CDR3 spans 19 amino acids. CDR1 DFQATT and CDR2 SNEGSKA come from the germline V gene (reference sequence). Trimming cost V 1 base and J 0 bases; bases outside gene matches: 12.

The chain links TRBV9 to TRBJ1-3; TRBD1 is a possible D gene (5 bases). The length of the CDR3 is 22 residues. Per the germline V gene, CDR1 is SGDLS and CDR2 is YYNGEE. Deletions cut 0 bases from V and 0 bases from J, with 28 bases between. The CDR3: CASSVGPPGILTTPDSGNTIYF. The CDR3 DNA follows: TGTGCCAGCAGCGTAGGGCCGCCAGGGATACTCACGACCCCCGACTCTGGAAACACCATATATTTT. Based on the CDR3 plus reference TRBV9 and TRBJ1-3, the full variable domain is DSGVTQTPKHLITATGQRVTLRCSPRSGDLSVYWYQQSLDQGLQFLIQYYNGEERAKGNILERFSAQQFPDLHSELNLSSLELGDSALYFCASSVGPPGILTTPDSGNTIYFGEGSWLTVV.

This clonotype was counted a few times. This chain joins TRBV13 and TRBJ2-2; D possibly corresponds to TRBD1 (5 bases). Looked up from germline, CDR1 is PRHDT and CDR2 is FYEKMQ (reference sequence). The V end lost 0 bases, the J end lost 3 bases, and 8 bases lay between the germline ends. This CDR3 is 15 amino acids long. The CDR3 sequence: CASSLGDTYTGELFF. CDR3 bases: TGTGCCAGCAGCTTAGGGGACACCTACACCGGGGAGCTGTTTTTT.

This clonotype has just a few counts. J is TRBJ2-7 and V is TRBV7-9; 9 bases match TRBD2. The CDR3 totals 15 residues. CDR1 SEHNR and CDR2 FQNEAQ come from the germline V gene (reference sequence). The V gene end was trimmed by 3 bases and the J gene end by 3 bases; junction bases not matched to a gene: 6. The CDR3 DNA is TGTGCCAGCAGCTTGGTTAGCGGGAGTCGCTACGAGCAGTACTTC. It is translated as CASSLVSGSRYEQYF.

This clonotype was counted at least ten times. The genes are TRBV6-5 and TRBJ2-7; the D gene is possibly TRBD1 (6 bases). The CDR3 runs to 12 residues. Germline assignment: CDR1 MNHEY and CDR2 SVGAGI. Trimming took off 2 bases at V and 7 bases at J, with 9 bases between the two ends. CDR3 sequence: CASSYGGWEQYF. CDR3 in DNA: TGTGCCAGCAGTTACGGGGGCTGGGAGCAGTACTTC.

This clonotype was observed at least ten times. The chain uses TRBV4-3 and TRBJ1-5, with a tentative D call TRBD1 (5 bases). The CDR3 totals 15 residues. V shed 0 bases and J shed 6 bases, with 12 bases lying between them. From germline, CDR1 is LGHNA and CDR2 YSLEER. DNA for the CDR3: TGCGCCAGCAGCCAAGATCGAGGGGCGGGTCAGCCCCAGCATTTT. This encodes CASSQDRGAGQPQHF.

The chain's CDR3 is CATLLQGANTEAFF. The CDR3 DNA sequence: TGTGCCACCCTACTACAGGGGGCGAACACTGAAGCTTTCTTT. V is TRBV10-3 and J is TRBJ1-1, with TRBD1 matching over 9 bases. V lost 10 bases, J lost 1 base, and 7 bases stayed unmatched. The V gene's germline CDR1 is ENHRY and CDR2 SYGVKD. The CDR3 is 14 residues long.

In this sample, this clonotype turned up many times. The chain uses TRBV2 and TRBJ2-3; unclear D gene. V was pared by 3 bases and J by 10 bases, with 5 bases between. The germline V gene encodes CDR1 SNHLY and CDR2 FYNNEI. CDR3 length: 10 amino acids. The CDR3 sequence: CASSEESQYF. The CDR3 DNA follows: TGTGCCAGCAGTGAGGAGTCGCAGTATTTT.

This clonotype came up many times. This sequence joins TRBV5-1 and TRBJ1-1; possibly TRBD1 for D (6 bases). With 0 bases removed from V and 6 bases from J, the gap between germline ends came to 6 bases. The CDR3 covers 12 residues. CDR1 and CDR2 (germline): SGHRS, YFSETQ. The CDR3 region is CASSLGGPEAFF. CDR3 bases: TGCGCCAGCAGCTTGGGGGGGCCTGAAGCTTTCTTT. Full variable domain (rest looked up from reference TRBV5-1 and TRBJ1-1): KAGVTQTPRYLIKTRGQQVTLSCSPISGHRSVSWYQQTPGQGLQFLFEYFSETQRNKGNFPGRFSGRQFSNSRSEMNVSTLELGDSALYLCASSLGGPEAFFGQGTRLTVV.

Points on this clonotype: A much larger clone differs from this one at a single base, so this may be a read error. The V call is TRBV5-8, the J call TRBJ2-7; 7 bases are a match to TRBD1. Germline V CDR1 and CDR2: SGHTS, YDEGEE. V was clipped by 4 bases and J by 3 bases; unmatched bases: 7. The CDR3 spans 14 residues. The CDR3 nucleotides read TGTGCCAGCAGCGTGGGGACAGCCAACTACGAGCAGTACTTC. Translation: CASSVGTANYEQYF. Supplemented by reference TRBV5-8 and TRBJ2-7, the full variable domain reads EAGVTQSPTHLIKTRGQQATLRCSPISGHTSVYWYQQALGLGLQFLLWYDEGEERNRGNFPPRFSGRQFPNYSSELNVNALELEDSALYLCASSVGTANYEQYFGPGTRLTVT.

Comment on this clonotype: A read error may explain this, as a much larger clone is one base away. Lacking the conserved final phenylalanine or tryptophan, this CDR3 likely reflects a read error. V gene TRBV7-6 combines with J gene TRBJ2-3; D not certain. Trimming pared 2 bases from V and 4 bases from J, leaving 4 bases between. Germline V lookup: CDR1 SGHVS, CDR2 FNYEAQ. The CDR3 extends over 12 amino acids. Written as DNA, the CDR3 is TGTGCCAGCAGCTTACAATCAGATACGCAGTATTCT. Protein sequence: CASSLQSDTQYS.

In this sample, this clonotype turned up a few times. The J gene is TRBJ1-5, the V gene TRBV19, with a weak D call TRBD1 (6 bases). The CDR3 consists of 16 residues. V was pared by 3 bases and J by 1 base, with 13 bases between. The germline V gene encodes CDR1 LNHDA and CDR2 SQIVND (reference sequence). In nucleotides, the CDR3 is TGTGCCAGTAGTATGGGGACAAGGGCCAGCAATCAGCCCCAGCATTTT. This encodes CASSMGTRASNQPQHF.

This clonotype was observed many times. The gene calls are TRBV27 and TRBJ2-3, with 8 bases fitting TRBD2. V gave up 6 bases and J gave up 2 bases; unmatched junction bases: 7. Germline lookup yields CDR1 MNHEY and CDR2 SMNVEV (reference sequence). The CDR3 has 15 amino acids. The CDR3 reads CASSPLAEYTDTQYF. The CDR3 DNA sequence: TGTGCCAGCAGCCCACTAGCGGAGTACACAGATACGCAGTATTTT.

This clonotype was detected ten times or more. The rearrangement uses TRBV19 and TRBJ2-7, with TRBD1 identical over 8 bases. The CDR3 runs 14 residues. Germline V gives CDR1 LNHDA, CDR2 SQIVND (reference sequence). V dropped 6 bases and J dropped 3; count of bases not matched to a gene: 7. The DNA of the CDR3 is TGTGCCAGTAGCACCGGGACAGGTAGCTACGAGCAGTACTTC. It translates to CASSTGTGSYEQYF.

With regard to this clonotype: A much larger clone lies a single base off, so this may be a read error. The CDR3, as DNA: TGTGCCAGCAGCCCCTATGGCGGGGAGCTGGTTTTT. This gives the protein CASSPYGGELVF. The genes are TRBV14 and TRBJ2-2; tentatively, D is TRBD2 (6 bases). The CDR3 totals 12 residues. CDR1 and CDR2 from the germline V gene are SGHDN and FVKESK.

Concerning this clonotype: A much larger clonotype is one base distant, so this may be a read error. V usage is TRBV4-1 and J usage is TRBJ1-1; D call uncertain. Germline V gene sequence: CDR1 MGHRA, CDR2 YSYEKL. The V and J ends lost 0 bases and 4 bases respectively, with 12 bases between them. This CDR3 is 15 amino acids long. The CDR3 loop is CASSQETSMSTEAFF. CDR3 DNA sequence: TGCGCCAGCAGCCAAGAAACGTCCATGAGCACTGAAGCTTTCTTT.

This clonotype was seen at least ten times. CDR3 in amino acids: CASSPHQEKQFF. CDR3 nucleotides: TGTGCCAGCAGCCCGCATCAGGAAAAGCAGTTCTTC. This chain uses TRBV7-9 with TRBJ2-1; D is unclear. Germline V gene data show CDR1 as SEHNR and CDR2 as FQNEAQ (reference sequence). The V end was cut by 5 bases, the J end by 11 bases, with 13 bases between. This CDR3 has 12 residues.